What follows are 5 T cell receptor beta chains derived from one specimen sequenced in a study of blood T cells in healthy people across ages. A J-beta primer mix and a sample-barcoded 5' primer were used in a second PCR of about 7 to 12 cycles. TCRdb called the 5' RACE reads again in MiXCR, with one record for every CDR3 protein. The sample has over 1,200,000 distinct CDR3 sequences; 59% are singletons. Sequenced input: blood. The source is a man aged 18 to 29 in good health.

The gene calls are TRBV2 and TRBJ2-1, with TRBD2 as a possible D gene (6 bases). This CDR3 region has 13 residues. Trimming cost V 8 bases and J 0 bases, with 8 bases left between them. CDR1 is SNHLY and CDR2 is FYNNEI in the germline V gene. DNA for the CDR3: TGTGCCAGCCCGACTAGCTCCTACAATGAGCAGTTCTTC. It is translated as CASPTSSYNEQFF.

The gene calls are TRBV20-1 and TRBJ1-2; weak D call: TRBD1 (6 bases). The V gene's germline CDR1 is DFQATT and CDR2 SNEGSKA (reference sequence). The CDR3 sequence is 13 residues long. The ends were cut back, 6 bases at V and 2 bases at J, with 13 bases in the middle. Here the CDR3 reads CSALGGINYGYTF. In DNA, the CDR3 is TGCAGTGCCCTAGGGGGGATAAACTATGGCTACACCTTC.

The J gene is TRBJ1-4, the V gene TRBV12-3 or TRBV12-4; D gene unclear. Trimming removed 6 bases from V and 3 bases from J, with 8 bases in between. The CDR3 has 13 amino acids. The CDR3 loop reads CASSSWANEKLFF. In DNA form, the CDR3 reads TGTGCCAGCAGCTCTTGGGCTAATGAAAAACTGTTTTTT.

The chain couples TRBV12-3 or TRBV12-4 to TRBJ1-4; perhaps TRBD1 as D (5 bases). The germline V and J ends were trimmed by 5 bases and 6 bases, with 22 bases remaining between them. The CDR3 runs 17 residues. CDR3 nucleotide sequence: TGTGCCAGCAGTGGGGCGGGGAGGGTCAGACCCTATGAAAAACTGTTTTTT. This sequence encodes CASSGAGRVRPYEKLFF.

The chain employs TRBV10-3 and TRBJ2-5; 7 bases match TRBD1. In germline, CDR1 is ENHRY, CDR2 SYGVKD. The CDR3 is made up of 15 amino acids. V lost 3 bases to trimming and J lost 6 bases; unmatched junction nucleotides: 10. CDR3 region: CAISDPVQGSQTQYF. The DNA for the CDR3 is TGTGCCATCAGTGACCCCGTACAGGGGAGTCAGACCCAGTACTTC.